Following are 6 T cell receptor beta chains from one sample sequenced in a study of blood T cell repertoires in COVID-19. TCRdb's table, derived via immunoSEQ multiplex PCR, lists solely in-frame clones and lacks some. The repertoire holds over 200,000 clones, with approximately 90% as singletons. What was sequenced was peripheral blood. These receptors were obtained from a man younger than 40 who had recovered from COVID-19.

The chain recombines TRBV6-2 or TRBV6-3 with TRBJ1-3; no clear D. V dropped 1 base and J dropped 0 bases, with 4 bases sitting between them. Germline CDR1 MNHEY, CDR2 SVGEGT. CDR3 size: 14 residues. CDR3 sequence: CASSYFVSGNTIYF. In nucleotides, the CDR3 is TGTGCCAGCAGTTACTTCGTCTCTGGAAACACCATATATTTT.

This clone was counted once. The rearrangement links TRBV19 to TRBJ2-1, with 11 bases lining up with TRBD2. Germline assignment: CDR1 LNHDA and CDR2 SQIVND (reference sequence). V was clipped by 6 bases and J by 8 bases; unmatched bases: 3. This CDR3 contains 13 residues. This CDR3 reads CASRLAGVHEQFF. The DNA for the CDR3 is TGTGCCAGTAGACTAGCGGGGGTACATGAGCAGTTCTTC.

The chain recombines TRBV9 with TRBJ1-4, with D hard to call. This CDR3 spans 16 amino acids. V was trimmed by 3 bases and J by 7 bases, leaving 19 bases between them. CDR1 and CDR2 from the germline V gene are SGDLS and YYNGEE. CDR3 bases: TGTGCCAGCAGCGGGACCCGGGAAGGCGGCCTTGAAAAACTGTTTTTT. Protein product: CASSGTREGGLEKLFF.

This chain connects TRBV5-1 to TRBJ1-4; D is possibly TRBD1 (5 bases). Germline assignment: CDR1 SGHRS and CDR2 YFSETQ. V was shortened by 4 bases and J by 8 bases, with 18 bases between the two germline ends. This CDR3 spans 15 amino acids. The CDR3 here is CASSKQAPATEKLFF. The DNA for the CDR3 is TGCGCCAGCAGCAAACAGGCCCCGGCAACCGAAAAACTGTTTTTT.

V usage is TRBV11-2 and J usage is TRBJ2-2; 9 bases are a match to TRBD1. The J segment lost 1 base and the V segment lost 5 bases, leaving 5 bases of the junction unmatched. CDR3 length equals 16 residues. Per the germline V gene, CDR1 is SGHAT and CDR2 is FQNNGV. The CDR3 region has the DNA TGTGCCAGCAGCGCCCAGACAGGGGGGAACACCGGGGAGCTGTTTTTT. Translating gives CASSAQTGGNTGELFF.

The chain employs TRBV4-1 and TRBJ2-1; 9 nucleotides line up with TRBD1. This CDR3 comprises 16 residues. CDR1 is MGHRA, CDR2 YSYEKL, per germline. V shed 3 bases and J 3 bases; nucleotides not matched to a gene: 6. CDR3 sequence reads: CASSQAGTGRYNEQFF. In DNA, the CDR3 is TGCGCCAGCAGCCAGGCCGGGACAGGGCGCTACAATGAGCAGTTCTTC.